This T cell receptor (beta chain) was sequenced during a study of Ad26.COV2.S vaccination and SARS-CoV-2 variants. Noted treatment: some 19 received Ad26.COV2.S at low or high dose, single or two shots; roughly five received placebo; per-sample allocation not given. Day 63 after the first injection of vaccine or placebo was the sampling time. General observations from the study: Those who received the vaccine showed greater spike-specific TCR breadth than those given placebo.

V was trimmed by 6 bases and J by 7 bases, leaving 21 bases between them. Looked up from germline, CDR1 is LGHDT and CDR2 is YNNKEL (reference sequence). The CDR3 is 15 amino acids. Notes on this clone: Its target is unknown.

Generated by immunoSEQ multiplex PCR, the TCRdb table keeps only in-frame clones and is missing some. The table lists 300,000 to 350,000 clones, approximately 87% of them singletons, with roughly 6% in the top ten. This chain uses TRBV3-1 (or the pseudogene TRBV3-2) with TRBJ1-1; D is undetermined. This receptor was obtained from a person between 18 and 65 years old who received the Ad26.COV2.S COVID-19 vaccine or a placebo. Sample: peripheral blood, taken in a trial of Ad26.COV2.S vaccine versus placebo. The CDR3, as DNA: TGTGCCAGCAGACCGGAATACCGGGCCCAAGTTGAAGCTTTCTTT. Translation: CASRPEYRAQVEAFF.